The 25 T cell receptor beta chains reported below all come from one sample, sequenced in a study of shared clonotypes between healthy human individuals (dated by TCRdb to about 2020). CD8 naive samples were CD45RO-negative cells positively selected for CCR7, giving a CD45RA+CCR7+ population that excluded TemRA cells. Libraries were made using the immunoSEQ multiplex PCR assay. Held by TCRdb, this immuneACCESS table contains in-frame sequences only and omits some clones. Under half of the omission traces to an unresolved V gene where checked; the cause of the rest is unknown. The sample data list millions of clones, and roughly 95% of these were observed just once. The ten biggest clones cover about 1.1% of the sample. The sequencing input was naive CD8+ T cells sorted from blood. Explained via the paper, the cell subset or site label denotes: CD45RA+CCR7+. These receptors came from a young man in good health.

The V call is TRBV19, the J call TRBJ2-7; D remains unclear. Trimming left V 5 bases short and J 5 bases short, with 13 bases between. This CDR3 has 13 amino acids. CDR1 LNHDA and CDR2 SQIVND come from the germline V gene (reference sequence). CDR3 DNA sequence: TGTGCCAGTAGTCCCCGGACCCGCGACGAGCAGTACTTC. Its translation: CASSPRTRDEQYF.

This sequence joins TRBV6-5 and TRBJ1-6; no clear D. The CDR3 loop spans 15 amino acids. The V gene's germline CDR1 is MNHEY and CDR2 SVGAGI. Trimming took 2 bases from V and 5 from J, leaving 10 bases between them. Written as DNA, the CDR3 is TGTGCCAGCAGTTACCATCCCGCAGATAATTCACCCCTCCACTTT. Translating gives CASSYHPADNSPLHF.

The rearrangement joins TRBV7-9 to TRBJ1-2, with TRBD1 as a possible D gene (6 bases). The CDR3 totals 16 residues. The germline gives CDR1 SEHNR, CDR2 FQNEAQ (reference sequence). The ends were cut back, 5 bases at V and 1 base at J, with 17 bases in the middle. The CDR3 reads CASSITGQLLNYGYTF. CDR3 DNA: TGTGCCAGCAGCATAACCGGACAGTTACTTAACTATGGCTACACCTTC.

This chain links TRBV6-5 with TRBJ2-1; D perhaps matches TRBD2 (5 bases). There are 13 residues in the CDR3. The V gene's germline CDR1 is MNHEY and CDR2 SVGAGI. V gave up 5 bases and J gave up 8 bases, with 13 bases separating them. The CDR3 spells CASSGGGGDEQFF. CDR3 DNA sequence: TGTGCCAGCAGTGGCGGAGGAGGCGATGAGCAGTTCTTC.

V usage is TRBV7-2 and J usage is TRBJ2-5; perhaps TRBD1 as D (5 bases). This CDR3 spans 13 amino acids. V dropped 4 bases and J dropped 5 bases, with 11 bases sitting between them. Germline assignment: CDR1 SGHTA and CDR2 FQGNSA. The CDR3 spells CASSYSGSETQYF. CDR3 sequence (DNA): TGTGCCAGCAGCTATTCAGGGTCCGAGACCCAGTACTTC.

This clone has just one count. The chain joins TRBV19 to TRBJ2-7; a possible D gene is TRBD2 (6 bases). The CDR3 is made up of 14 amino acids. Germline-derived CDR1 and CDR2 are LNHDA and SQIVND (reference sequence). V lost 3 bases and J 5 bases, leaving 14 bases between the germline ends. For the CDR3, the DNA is TGTGCCAGTAGTATGAACGGGAGCCCCAACGAGCAGTACTTC. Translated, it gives CASSMNGSPNEQYF.

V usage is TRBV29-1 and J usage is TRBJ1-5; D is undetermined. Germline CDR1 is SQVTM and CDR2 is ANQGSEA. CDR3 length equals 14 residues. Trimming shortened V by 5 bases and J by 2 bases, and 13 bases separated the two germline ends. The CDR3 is CSVQTGIGNQPQHF. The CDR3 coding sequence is TGCAGCGTTCAAACGGGGATTGGCAATCAGCCCCAGCATTTT.

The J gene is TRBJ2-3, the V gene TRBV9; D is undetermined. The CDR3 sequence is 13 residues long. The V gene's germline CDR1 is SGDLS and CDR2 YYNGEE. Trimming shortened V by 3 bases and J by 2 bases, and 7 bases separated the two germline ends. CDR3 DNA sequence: TGTGCCAGCAGCGGCTACCTCACAGATACGCAGTATTTT. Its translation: CASSGYLTDTQYF.

CDR3 amino acids: CASSQDYSQLSSGNTIYF. CDR3 sequence (DNA): TGCGCCAGCAGCCAAGATTATTCCCAGCTGAGCTCTGGAAACACCATATATTTT. The chain links TRBV4-3 to TRBJ1-3; no clear D gene. CDR1 and CDR2 from the germline V gene are LGHNA and YSLEER. CDR3 length: 18 residues. V was clipped by 0 bases and J by 0 bases, with 15 bases between them.

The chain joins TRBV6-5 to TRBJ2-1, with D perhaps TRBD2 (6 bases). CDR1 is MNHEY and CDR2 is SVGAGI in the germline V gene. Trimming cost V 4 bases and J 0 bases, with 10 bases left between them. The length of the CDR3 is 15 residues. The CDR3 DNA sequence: TGTGCCAGCAGTTGGGCCGGGAGCTCCTACAATGAGCAGTTCTTC. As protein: CASSWAGSSYNEQFF.

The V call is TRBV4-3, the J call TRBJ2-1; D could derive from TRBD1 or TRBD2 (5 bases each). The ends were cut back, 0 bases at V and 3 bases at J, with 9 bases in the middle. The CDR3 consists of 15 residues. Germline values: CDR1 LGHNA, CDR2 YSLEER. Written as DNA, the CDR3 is TGCGCCAGCAGCCAAGACGGGGCTAGCTACAATGAGCAGTTCTTC. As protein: CASSQDGASYNEQFF.

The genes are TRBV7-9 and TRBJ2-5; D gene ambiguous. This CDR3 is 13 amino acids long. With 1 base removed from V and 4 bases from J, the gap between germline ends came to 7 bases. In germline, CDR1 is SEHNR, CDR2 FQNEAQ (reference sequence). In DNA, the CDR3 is TGTGCCAGCAGCTTAGAAGCTTTAGAGACCCAGTACTTC. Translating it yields CASSLEALETQYF.

CDR3 sequence (DNA): TGTGCCAGCAGCTTAGTAGCAGGGGGCTATGGAAACACCATATATTTT. This encodes CASSLVAGGYGNTIYF. The rearrangement uses TRBV11-2 and TRBJ1-3, with 8 bases identical to TRBD1. Germline CDR1 SGHAT, CDR2 FQNNGV. V dropped 1 base and J dropped 3; count of bases not matched to a gene: 5. The CDR3 spans 16 residues.

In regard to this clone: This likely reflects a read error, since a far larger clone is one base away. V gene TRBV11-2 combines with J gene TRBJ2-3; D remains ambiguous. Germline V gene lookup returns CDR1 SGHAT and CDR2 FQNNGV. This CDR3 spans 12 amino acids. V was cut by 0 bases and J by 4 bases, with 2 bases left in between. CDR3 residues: CASSLESDTQYF. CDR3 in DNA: TGTGCCAGCAGCTTAGAGTCAGATACGCAGTATTTT. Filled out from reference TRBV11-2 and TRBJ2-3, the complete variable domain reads EAGVAQSPRYKIIEKRQSVAFWCNPISGHATLYWYQQILGQGPKLLIQFQNNGVVDDSQLPKDRFSAERLKGVDSTLKIQPAKLEDSAVYLCASSLESDTQYFGPGTRLTVL.

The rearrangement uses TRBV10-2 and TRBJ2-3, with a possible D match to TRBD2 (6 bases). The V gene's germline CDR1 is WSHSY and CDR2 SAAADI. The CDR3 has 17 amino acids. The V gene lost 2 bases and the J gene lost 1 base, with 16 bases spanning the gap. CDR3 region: CASSELLIGTGTDTQYF. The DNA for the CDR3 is TGCGCCAGCAGTGAGCTACTAATCGGGACTGGCACAGATACGCAGTATTTT.

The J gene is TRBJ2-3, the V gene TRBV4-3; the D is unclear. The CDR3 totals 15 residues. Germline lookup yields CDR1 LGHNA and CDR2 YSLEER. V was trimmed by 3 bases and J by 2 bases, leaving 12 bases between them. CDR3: CASSQLSYHTDTQYF. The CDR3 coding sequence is TGCGCCAGCAGCCAGCTCAGCTACCACACAGATACGCAGTATTTT.

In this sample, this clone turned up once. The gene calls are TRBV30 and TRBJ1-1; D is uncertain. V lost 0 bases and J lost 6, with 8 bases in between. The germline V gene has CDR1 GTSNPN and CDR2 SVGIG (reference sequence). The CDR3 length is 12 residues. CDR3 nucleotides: TGTGCCTGGAGTGTTTGGCAGTCTGAAGCTTTCTTT. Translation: CAWSVWQSEAFF.

CDR3 nucleotides: TGTGCCAGTAGTGCACTAGCAGAGGATACGCAGTATTTT. Translation: CASSALAEDTQYF. This chain links TRBV19 with TRBJ2-3; weak D call: TRBD2 (6 bases). The CDR3 length is 13 residues. The V end was cut by 5 bases, the J end by 6 bases, with 12 bases between. Germline V lookup: CDR1 LNHDA, CDR2 SQIVND (reference sequence).

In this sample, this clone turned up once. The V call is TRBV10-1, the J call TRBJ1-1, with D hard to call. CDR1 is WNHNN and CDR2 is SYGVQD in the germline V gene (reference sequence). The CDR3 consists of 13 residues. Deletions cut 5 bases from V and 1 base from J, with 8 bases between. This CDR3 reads CASSFGQNTEAFF. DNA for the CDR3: TGCGCCAGCAGTTTCGGGCAGAACACTGAAGCTTTCTTT.

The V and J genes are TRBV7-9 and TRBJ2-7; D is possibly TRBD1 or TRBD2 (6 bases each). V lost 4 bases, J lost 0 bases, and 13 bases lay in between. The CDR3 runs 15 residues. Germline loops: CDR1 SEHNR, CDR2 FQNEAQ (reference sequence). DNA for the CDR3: TGTGCCAGCAGCTGGGGTTGGGGGGCCTCCTACGAGCAGTACTTC. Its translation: CASSWGWGASYEQYF.

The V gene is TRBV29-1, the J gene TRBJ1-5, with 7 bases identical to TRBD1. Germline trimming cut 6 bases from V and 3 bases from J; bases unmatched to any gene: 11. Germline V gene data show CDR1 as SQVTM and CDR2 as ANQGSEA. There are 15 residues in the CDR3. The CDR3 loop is CSVRDVQGPNQPQHF. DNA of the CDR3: TGCAGCGTGAGGGATGTACAGGGGCCCAATCAGCCCCAGCATTTT.

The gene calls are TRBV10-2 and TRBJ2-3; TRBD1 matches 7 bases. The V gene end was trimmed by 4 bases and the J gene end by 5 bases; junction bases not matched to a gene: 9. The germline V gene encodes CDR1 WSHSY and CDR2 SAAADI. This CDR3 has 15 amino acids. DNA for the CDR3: TGCGCCAGCAGTGTACCGGAACAGGGGATAGATACGCAGTATTTT. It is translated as CASSVPEQGIDTQYF.

In nucleotides, the CDR3 is TGTGCCAGCAGTTTATACGGGACAGGGAAACTTGGAGAGACCCAGTACTTC. This codes for CASSLYGTGKLGETQYF. V and J are TRBV28 and TRBJ2-5; TRBD1 matches at 9 bases. The germline V gene encodes CDR1 MDHEN and CDR2 SYDVKM. The CDR3 runs 17 residues. J lost 4 bases, V lost 1 base, and 10 bases had no gene match. Using reference TRBV28 and TRBJ2-5 for the parts outside the CDR3, the full variable domain is DVKVTQSSRYLVKRTGEKVFLECVQDMDHENMFWYRQDPGLGLRLIYFSYDVKMKEKGDIPEGYSVSREKKERFSLILESASTNQTSMYLCASSLYGTGKLGETQYFGPGTRLLVL.

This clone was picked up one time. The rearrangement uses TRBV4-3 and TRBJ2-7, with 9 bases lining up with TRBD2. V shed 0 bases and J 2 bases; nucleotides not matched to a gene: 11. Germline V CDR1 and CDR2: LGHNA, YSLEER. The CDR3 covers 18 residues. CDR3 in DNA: TGCGCCAGCAGCCAAGAGTTGGCTAGCGGGGCTCAAGCCTACGAGCAGTACTTC. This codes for CASSQELASGAQAYEQYF.

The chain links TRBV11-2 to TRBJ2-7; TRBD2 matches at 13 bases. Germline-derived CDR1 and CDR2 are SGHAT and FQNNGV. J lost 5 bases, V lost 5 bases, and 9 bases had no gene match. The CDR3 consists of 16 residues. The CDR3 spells CASSATRGLAGDEQYF. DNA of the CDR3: TGTGCCAGCAGCGCCACCCGCGGACTAGCGGGAGACGAGCAGTACTTC.